The next 30 T cell receptor beta chains were all read from a single sample in a study of shared clonotypes between healthy human individuals (dated by TCRdb to 2020 to 2022). CD8 naive samples were CD45RO-negative cells positively selected for CCR7, giving a CD45RA+CCR7+ population that excluded TemRA cells. The method behind the library was the immunoSEQ multiplex PCR assay. As stored in TCRdb, this immuneACCESS dataset retains in-frame rearrangements with V and J assigned. A fraction of the clones does not appear; measured against another copy, unresolved V genes explain less than half of the discrepancy, and the remainder lacks a known reason. This sample comprises over 2,000,000 clones, around 93% of them detected only once. Approximately 1.6% of the sample comes from the top ten. The sequencing input was naive CD8+ T cells from PBMCs. The cell subset or site label of this sample denotes: CD45RA+CCR7+. The source is a man younger than 30 in good health. Some clones in this sample may be carry-over from other donors' samples.

This sequence joins TRBV4-1 and TRBJ2-1; 10 nucleotides line up with TRBD2. This CDR3 has 15 residues. V lost 8 bases, J lost 2 bases, and 6 bases stayed unmatched. Germline CDR1 MGHRA, CDR2 YSYEKL. CDR3 residues: CASHSSGSPYNEQFF. The CDR3, as DNA: TGCGCCAGCCACTCTAGCGGGAGCCCCTACAATGAGCAGTTCTTC.

V usage is TRBV5-6 and J usage is TRBJ2-3, with a possible D match to TRBD2 (8 bases). CDR1 is SGHDT, CDR2 YYEEEE, per germline. The CDR3 totals 18 residues. V dropped 0 bases and J dropped 0 bases, with 17 bases sitting between them. CDR3 in DNA: TGTGCCAGCAGCTTGGGTACAGGGGCTAGCGGGAGCACAGATACGCAGTATTTT. Translating gives CASSLGTGASGSTDTQYF.

Points on this clone: Sequence at one end of the junction differs from germline and may be a read error. V and J are TRBV30 and TRBJ1-5, with 7 bases aligning to TRBD1. CDR1 is GTSNPN and CDR2 is SVGIG in the germline V gene (reference sequence). The CDR3 has 13 amino acids. The CDR3 coding sequence is TGTGCCTGGAGCCGGGACAGCAATCAGCCCCGGCATTTT. Its translation: CAWSRDSNQPRHF.

The genes are TRBV4-3 and TRBJ2-7, with 7 bases identical to TRBD1. Germline trimming cut 4 bases from V and 6 bases from J; bases unmatched to any gene: 12. CDR3 length equals 15 residues. Germline V CDR1 and CDR2: LGHNA, YSLEER. CDR3 region: CASSPGTATSTEQYF. DNA of the CDR3: TGCGCCAGCAGCCCAGGGACAGCGACGTCCACCGAGCAGTACTTC.

This chain uses TRBV2 with TRBJ2-2; D gene unclear. The CDR3 runs to 13 residues. The V end was cut by 5 bases, the J end by 6 bases, with 10 bases between. Per the germline V gene, CDR1 is SNHLY and CDR2 is FYNNEI. CDR3 in amino acids: CASSLQSPGELFF. DNA of the CDR3: TGTGCCAGCAGTTTACAGTCCCCCGGGGAGCTGTTTTTT. Drawing the rest from reference TRBV2 and TRBJ2-2, the complete variable domain is EPEVTQTPSHQVTQMGQEVILRCVPISNHLYFYWYRQILGQKVEFLVSFYNNEISEKSEIFDDQFSVERPDGSNFTLKIRSTKLEDSAMYFCASSLQSPGELFFGEGSRLTVL.

The chain couples TRBV11-2 to TRBJ2-7; D call uncertain. The CDR3 runs to 15 residues. Trimming took 1 base from V and 5 from J, leaving 15 bases between them. Per germline, CDR1 SGHAT and CDR2 FQNNGV. CDR3 coding DNA: TGTGCCAGCAGCTTAGTACGTAGGTCCCTTGACGAGCAGTACTTC. Amino acid sequence: CASSLVRRSLDEQYF. Full variable domain (missing parts from reference TRBV11-2 and TRBJ2-7): EAGVAQSPRYKIIEKRQSVAFWCNPISGHATLYWYQQILGQGPKLLIQFQNNGVVDDSQLPKDRFSAERLKGVDSTLKIQPAKLEDSAVYLCASSLVRRSLDEQYFGPGTRLTVT.

The genes are TRBV9 and TRBJ2-1; tentatively, D is TRBD1 (6 bases). V dropped 4 bases and J dropped 5 bases, with 10 bases sitting between them. The CDR3 covers 13 residues. Germline lookup yields CDR1 SGDLS and CDR2 YYNGEE. The CDR3 sequence is CASSSGQNNEQFF. The CDR3 DNA follows: TGTGCCAGCAGCTCGGGACAAAACAATGAGCAGTTCTTC.

This chain connects TRBV9 to TRBJ1-1; D is perhaps TRBD1 (5 bases). V gave up 3 bases and J gave up 3 bases, with 21 bases separating them. Germline V lookup: CDR1 SGDLS, CDR2 YYNGEE. This CDR3 has 17 residues. The CDR3 DNA is TGTGCCAGCAGCGAGCACGACCTGTCCGGGGCGGACACTGAAGCTTTCTTT. Translating it yields CASSEHDLSGADTEAFF.

Details on this clone: Other DNA sequences within the sample encode an identical CDR3. J is TRBJ1-1 and V is TRBV27; D call uncertain. Germline V CDR1 and CDR2: MNHEY, SMNVEV (reference sequence). This CDR3 contains 13 residues. V lost 2 bases, J lost 3 bases, and 7 bases lay in between. The CDR3 DNA reads as TGTGCCAGCAGTTTAATGGGCCACACTGAAGCTTTCTTT. Translation: CASSLMGHTEAFF.

V is TRBV9 and J is TRBJ2-1; a weak D match, TRBD1 (5 bases). Germline CDR1 and CDR2: SGDLS and YYNGEE. The CDR3 length is 15 residues. V lost 0 bases and J lost 2, with 9 bases in between. The CDR3 loop is CASSVAAGTYNEQFF. CDR3 nucleotides: TGTGCCAGCAGCGTAGCTGCAGGGACCTACAATGAGCAGTTCTTC.

This clone was recorded once. The chain combines TRBV4-1 with TRBJ1-3, with D maybe TRBD1 (5 bases). The CDR3 has 16 amino acids. CDR1 and CDR2 (germline): MGHRA, YSYEKL. Between the trimmed V and J ends, which lost 0 bases and 4 bases, there was a span of 13 bases. In DNA form, the CDR3 reads TGCGCCAGCAGCCAAGATGGTAGGGGCCGAGGAAACACCATATATTTT. Protein: CASSQDGRGRGNTIYF.

The chain employs TRBV19 and TRBJ2-7; a weak D match, TRBD1 (6 bases). CDR1 and CDR2 (germline): LNHDA, SQIVND (reference sequence). V shed 3 bases and J shed 5 bases, with 14 bases lying between them. This CDR3 comprises 14 residues. This CDR3 reads CASSIPSQGHEQYF. As DNA, the CDR3 is TGTGCCAGTAGTATTCCATCACAGGGCCACGAGCAGTACTTC.

The chain's CDR3 is CASRLIEGGAEAFF. The CDR3 DNA follows: TGTGCCAGCAGGCTCATCGAGGGGGGAGCTGAAGCTTTCTTT. The J gene is TRBJ1-1, the V gene TRBV7-3; a possible D gene is TRBD1 (6 bases). Germline V gene sequence: CDR1 SGHTA, CDR2 FQGTGA. CDR3 length equals 14 residues. The V end was cut by 6 bases, the J end by 6 bases, with 17 bases between.

The chain links TRBV19 to TRBJ1-1; D is perhaps TRBD1 (5 bases). CDR1 LNHDA and CDR2 SQIVND come from the germline V gene (reference sequence). This CDR3 spans 15 amino acids. V gave up 1 base and J gave up 4 bases, with 13 bases separating them. The CDR3 protein is CASSIVPYGGTEAFF. For the CDR3, the DNA is TGTGCCAGTAGTATAGTGCCGTATGGGGGCACTGAAGCTTTCTTT.

This clone was found a few times. The rearrangement links TRBV11-2 to TRBJ1-2; D uncertain. Looked up from germline, CDR1 is SGHAT and CDR2 is FQNNGV. Trimming shortened V by 1 base and J by 4 bases, and 7 bases separated the two germline ends. CDR3 length equals 13 residues. In DNA, the CDR3 is TGTGCCAGCAGCTTAGGTCCAACCTATGGCTACACCTTC. This encodes CASSLGPTYGYTF.

The J gene is TRBJ1-1, the V gene TRBV6-1; D remains ambiguous. Germline V CDR1 and CDR2: MNHNS, SASEGT. The CDR3 has 14 amino acids. The V end was cut by 6 bases, the J end by 2 bases, with 13 bases between. The CDR3 is CASRAKVSNTEAFF. CDR3 DNA: TGTGCCAGCAGGGCAAAGGTGTCAAACACTGAAGCTTTCTTT.

This clone appeared once. The chain combines TRBV6-5 with TRBJ2-1; tentatively, D is TRBD2 (5 bases). V lost 6 bases to trimming and J lost 9 bases, with 12 bases between them. In germline, CDR1 is MNHEY, CDR2 SVGAGI. The CDR3 loop spans 12 amino acids. The CDR3 bases are TGTGCCAGCAGCGGGGATAGCAGTGAGCAGTTCTTC. Translated, it gives CASSGDSSEQFF.

A note on this clone: This specimen includes other DNA sequences encoding the same CDR3. The J gene is TRBJ2-7, the V gene TRBV6-5, with a weak D call TRBD1 (5 bases). Germline V lookup: CDR1 MNHEY, CDR2 SVGAGI. V lost 0 bases and J lost 2, with 11 bases in between. The CDR3 runs to 15 residues. The CDR3 protein is CASSYSMGPTYEQYF. CDR3 DNA sequence: TGTGCCAGCAGTTACTCGATGGGGCCGACCTACGAGCAGTACTTC.

This rearrangement joins TRBV30 to TRBJ2-3, with TRBD2 matching 7 bases. CDR3 size: 15 residues. Trimming cost V 0 bases and J 5 bases; bases outside gene matches: 8. CDR1 is GTSNPN, CDR2 SVGIG, per germline (reference sequence). This chain's CDR3 is CAWSVVARGEDTQYF. DNA of the CDR3: TGTGCCTGGAGTGTAGTGGCCCGGGGGGAAGATACGCAGTATTTT.

The V gene is TRBV9, the J gene TRBJ2-1, with TRBD1 identical over 8 bases. V dropped 4 bases and J dropped 8; count of bases not matched to a gene: 5. CDR3 length: 13 residues. Germline assignment: CDR1 SGDLS and CDR2 YYNGEE. CDR3 amino acids: CASSRKQGDEQFF. The DNA of the CDR3 is TGTGCCAGCAGCCGAAAACAGGGGGATGAGCAGTTCTTC.

The gene calls are TRBV28 and TRBJ2-7, with 7 bases lining up with TRBD2. The CDR3 length is 13 residues. J lost 2 bases, V lost 6 bases, and 4 bases had no gene match. CDR1 MDHEN and CDR2 SYDVKM come from the germline V gene. CDR3 protein: CASRTGTTYEQYF. The CDR3 coding sequence is TGTGCCAGCAGAACCGGGACTACCTACGAGCAGTACTTC. The full variable domain, its missing parts supplied by reference TRBV28 and TRBJ2-7, is DVKVTQSSRYLVKRTGEKVFLECVQDMDHENMFWYRQDPGLGLRLIYFSYDVKMKEKGDIPEGYSVSREKKERFSLILESASTNQTSMYLCASRTGTTYEQYFGPGTRLTVT.

In the case of this clone: Other DNA sequences of this sample code for an identical CDR3. The genes are TRBV28 and TRBJ1-1; a possible D gene is TRBD1 (6 bases). This CDR3 comprises 14 residues. Germline CDR1 reads MDHEN; CDR2 reads SYDVKM. With 3 bases removed from V and 4 bases from J, the gap between germline ends came to 12 bases. CDR3 nucleotides: TGTGCCAGCAGTTTGACAGGTGGGGGCACTGAAGCTTTCTTT. This sequence encodes CASSLTGGGTEAFF.

As for this clone: Within the sample, other DNA sequences also encode this same CDR3. This rearrangement joins TRBV27 to TRBJ1-2, with TRBD1 matching 7 bases. J lost 5 bases, V lost 4 bases, and 1 base had no gene match. From germline, CDR1 is MNHEY and CDR2 SMNVEV (reference sequence). The CDR3 has 12 residues. CDR3 DNA: TGTGCCAGCAGTTCAGGGGGATATGGCTACACCTTC. Encoded protein: CASSSGGYGYTF.

The chain uses TRBV7-9 and TRBJ2-7; perhaps TRBD2 as D (6 bases). V dropped 5 bases and J dropped 5 bases, with 22 bases sitting between them. The CDR3 is 16 amino acids. Germline CDR1 is SEHNR and CDR2 is FQNEAQ (reference sequence). The CDR3, as DNA: TGTGCCAGCAGCCCCCCTTTCGGCGGGGAAACGGACGAGCAGTACTTC. It encodes CASSPPFGGETDEQYF.

The sample holds one count of this clone. This chain links TRBV29-1 with TRBJ1-1; weak D call: TRBD1 (6 bases). There are 13 residues in the CDR3. Per the germline V gene, CDR1 is SQVTM and CDR2 is ANQGSEA. Trimming took off 7 bases at V and 3 bases at J, with 15 bases between the two ends. CDR3 residues: CSAPRGWDTEAFF. DNA of the CDR3: TGCAGCGCTCCCAGGGGTTGGGACACTGAAGCTTTCTTT.

V gene TRBV27 combines with J gene TRBJ2-7, with D maybe TRBD2 (5 bases). V was cut by 0 bases and J by 0 bases, with 12 bases left in between. Germline V gene lookup returns CDR1 MNHEY and CDR2 SMNVEV (reference sequence). CDR3 size: 16 residues. CDR3 amino acids: CASSLSPGSYSYEQYF. CDR3 in DNA: TGTGCCAGCAGTTTATCCCCGGGGAGTTACTCCTACGAGCAGTACTTC.

In this sample, this clone turned up once. The chain employs TRBV7-3 and TRBJ1-2, with 12 positions matching TRBD1. Germline loops: CDR1 SGHTA, CDR2 FQGTGA. The V gene end was trimmed by 5 bases and the J gene end by 3 bases; junction bases not matched to a gene: 7. The length of the CDR3 is 16 residues. The CDR3 spells CASSPGQGALDYGYTF. The CDR3, as DNA: TGTGCCAGCAGCCCGGGACAGGGGGCCCTAGACTATGGCTACACCTTC.

The genes are TRBV29-1 and TRBJ2-1; unclear D gene. V lost 5 bases to trimming and J lost 4 bases, with 12 bases between them. The CDR3 contains 13 residues. Per the germline V gene, CDR1 is SQVTM and CDR2 is ANQGSEA. The CDR3: CSVRAAGYNEQFF. CDR3 nucleotide sequence: TGCAGCGTTCGCGCAGCAGGTTACAATGAGCAGTTCTTC.

The V call is TRBV19, the J call TRBJ1-2; D possibly corresponds to TRBD1 (6 bases). CDR3 length equals 12 residues. Trimming removed 7 bases from V and 3 bases from J, with 9 bases in between. Germline values: CDR1 LNHDA, CDR2 SQIVND (reference sequence). This CDR3 is CASNREYYGYTF. CDR3 in DNA: TGTGCCAGTAACAGGGAGTACTATGGCTACACCTTC.

Comment on this clone: Other DNA sequences in the sample encode the same CDR3. The chain couples TRBV19 to TRBJ1-5; D unclear. Germline CDR1 LNHDA, CDR2 SQIVND (reference sequence). V gave up 3 bases and J gave up 4 bases, with 13 bases separating them. The CDR3 covers 15 residues. The CDR3 nucleotides read TGTGCCAGTAGTATTGGCAGGCCCTCTAATCAGCCCCAGCATTTT. It specifies CASSIGRPSNQPQHF.